This passage covers 3 T cell receptor beta chains from one sample sequenced in a study of blood T cell repertoires in COVID-19. The repertoire was sequenced with immunoSEQ multiplex PCR; TCRdb's copy has only in-frame clones and lacks some. The table shows 250,000 or so clones, with more than 80% occurring only once. Input material: peripheral blood. The receptors stem from a human donor in a cohort sampled during active COVID-19.

The chain joins TRBV11-2 to TRBJ2-7; TRBD1 matches 7 bases. CDR3 length equals 15 residues. Unmatched junction bases numbered 11, after V lost 7 bases and J lost 2 bases. Germline CDR1 reads SGHAT; CDR2 reads FQNNGV. In nucleotides, the CDR3 is TGTGCCAGCACCCGTGGCCAGGGGGTTACCTACGAGCAGTACTTC. Its translation is CASTRGQGVTYEQYF. Filled out from reference TRBV11-2 and TRBJ2-7, the complete variable domain reads EAGVAQSPRYKIIEKRQSVAFWCNPISGHATLYWYQQILGQGPKLLIQFQNNGVVDDSQLPKDRFSAERLKGVDSTLKIQPAKLEDSAVYLCASTRGQGVTYEQYFGPGTRLTVT.

V gene TRBV19 combines with J gene TRBJ2-3; 7 nucleotides agree with TRBD2. The germline CDR1 and CDR2 sequences are LNHDA and SQIVND (reference sequence). The V and J ends lost 7 bases and 4 bases, in that order; junction bases with no gene match: 2. CDR3 size: 12 residues. This CDR3 is CASMGGADTQYF. CDR3 nucleotides: TGTGCCAGTATGGGGGGGGCAGATACGCAGTATTTT.

This chain links TRBV28 with TRBJ2-3; 7 positions agree with TRBD2. The CDR3 has 14 residues. CDR1 is MDHEN and CDR2 is SYDVKM in the germline V gene. The V gene end was trimmed by 11 bases and the J gene end by 1 base; junction bases not matched to a gene: 9. The CDR3 bases are TGTGCCCTAGGAAAGCTAGCGGGCACAGATACGCAGTATTTT. It codes for CALGKLAGTDTQYF.